One and the same sample provided the 21 T cell receptor beta chains below, sequenced in a study of shared clonotypes between healthy human individuals. Clones were sequenced by immunoSEQ multiplex PCR, and TCRdb holds only the in-frame ones, with some missing. The table has a few hundred thousand clones, around 90% seen once. What was sequenced was memory CD8+ T cells sorted from blood. This sample's subset: CD45RO+ cells pooled with CCR7-negative TemRA cells. The receptors shown here come from a man younger than 35 in good health.

CDR3 residues: CASAMEGGVETQYF. DNA for the CDR3: TGTGCTAGTGCTATGGAGGGGGGCGTGGAGACCCAGTACTTC. V and J are TRBV12-5 and TRBJ2-5, with D perhaps matching TRBD1 or TRBD2 (6 bases each). Trimming left V 7 bases short and J 5 bases short, with 17 bases between. The CDR3 length is 14 residues. Germline V gene lookup returns CDR1 LGHNT and CDR2 FRNRAP.

This clone was seen just once. V is TRBV29-1 and J is TRBJ1-1, with 7 bases fitting TRBD1. Germline loops: CDR1 SQVTM, CDR2 ANQGSEA. The trim removed 8 bases at V and 0 bases at J, leaving 12 bases unmatched. The CDR3 spans 15 residues. The CDR3 DNA sequence: TGCAGCACCTACAGGGGTGGTCGGATGAACACTGAAGCTTTCTTT. It yields the protein CSTYRGGRMNTEAFF.

This clone has only one observation. CDR3 residues: CASSDTKRGPSGEQYF. Written as DNA, the CDR3 is TGTGCCAGCAGCGATACTAAGCGGGGGCCCTCGGGGGAGCAGTACTTC. This sequence joins TRBV7-9 and TRBJ2-7; 8 bases fit TRBD2. Trimming removed 5 bases from V and 7 bases from J; junction bases left unmatched: 16. Looked up from germline, CDR1 is SEHNR and CDR2 is FQNEAQ (reference sequence). CDR3 size: 16 residues.

The chain couples TRBV16 to TRBJ1-1, with TRBD1 matching over 8 bases. Germline CDR1 is KGHSY and CDR2 is FQNENV. The V gene end was trimmed by 4 bases and the J gene end by 2 bases; junction bases not matched to a gene: 9. CDR3 size: 16 residues. The CDR3 region has the DNA TGTGCCAGCAGCCCGACAGGGGTCCACCCCAACACTGAAGCTTTCTTT. Amino acid sequence: CASSPTGVHPNTEAFF. Full variable domain (outside the CDR3, taken from reference TRBV16 and TRBJ1-1): GEEVAQTPKHLVRGEGQKAKLYCAPIKGHSYVFWYQQVLKNEFKFLISFQNENVFDETGMPKERFSAKCLPNSPCSLEIQATKLEDSAVYFCASSPTGVHPNTEAFFGQGTRLTVV.

CDR3 DNA: TGTGCCATCCGGGACCTCCGAGGCGAGCAGTACTTC. Translating it yields CAIRDLRGEQYF. The chain uses TRBV10-3 and TRBJ2-7; the D call may be TRBD1 or TRBD2 (5 bases each). V was shortened by 8 bases and J by 6 bases, with 14 bases between the two germline ends. Germline CDR1 reads ENHRY; CDR2 reads SYGVKD. The CDR3 consists of 12 residues.

This clone was observed a handful of times. The chain has TRBV30 and TRBJ1-2; TRBD1 aligns across 9 bases. The V gene end was trimmed by 3 bases and the J gene end by 2 bases; junction bases not matched to a gene: 4. This CDR3 region has 14 residues. Germline values: CDR1 GTSNPN, CDR2 SVGIG (reference sequence). The CDR3 DNA reads as TGTGCCTGGAGCCCGGGACAGGGAAACTATGGCTACACCTTC. It translates to CAWSPGQGNYGYTF.

This clone was counted once. The chain uses TRBV5-1 and TRBJ2-3; perhaps TRBD1 as D (6 bases). The CDR3 extends over 15 amino acids. V gave up 4 bases and J gave up 0 bases, with 12 bases separating them. CDR1 is SGHRS and CDR2 is YFSETQ in the germline V gene. This CDR3 is CASSQHRASTDTQYF. For the CDR3, the DNA is TGCGCCAGCAGCCAACACAGGGCTAGCACAGATACGCAGTATTTT.

V is TRBV7-9 and J is TRBJ2-5, with TRBD1 identical over 9 bases. Germline V gene data show CDR1 as SEHNR and CDR2 as FQNEAQ (reference sequence). CDR3 length equals 16 residues. With V trimmed by 5 bases and J by 4 bases, 11 bases remained unmatched. This CDR3 is CASSKPGQGIGETQYF. The CDR3 DNA reads TGTGCCAGCAGCAAACCGGGACAGGGTATCGGAGAGACCCAGTACTTC.

The V call is TRBV30, the J call TRBJ2-6; no definite D call. The germline CDR1 and CDR2 sequences are GTSNPN and SVGIG (reference sequence). The CDR3 is 14 amino acids. The germline V and J ends were trimmed by 3 bases and 0 bases, with 6 bases remaining between them. The CDR3 is CAWRTLSGANVLTF. As DNA, the CDR3 is TGTGCCTGGAGAACTCTCTCTGGGGCCAACGTCCTGACTTTC.

In its sample, this clone was seen a few times. The rearrangement joins TRBV29-1 to TRBJ1-3; D is ambiguous. Germline CDR1 SQVTM, CDR2 ANQGSEA. The CDR3 runs 12 residues. Trimming took 6 bases from V and 2 from J, leaving 8 bases between them. Written as DNA, the CDR3 is TGCAGCGTAGAAACCACTGGAAACACCATATATTTT. Its translation is CSVETTGNTIYF.

The chain uses TRBV30 and TRBJ1-1; D possibly corresponds to TRBD1 (5 bases). The CDR3 has 13 amino acids. Trimming cost V 1 base and J 5 bases, with 11 bases left between them. The germline V gene has CDR1 GTSNPN and CDR2 SVGIG (reference sequence). CDR3 nucleotides: TGTGCCTGGAGTGGTTATGGGGCTACTGAAGCTTTCTTT. It yields the protein CAWSGYGATEAFF.

The CDR3 reads CAWGYGANVLTF. CDR3 nucleotide sequence: TGTGCCTGGGGTTACGGGGCCAACGTCCTGACTTTC. This chain connects TRBV30 to TRBJ2-6; D is ambiguous. Germline V gene lookup returns CDR1 GTSNPN and CDR2 SVGIG (reference sequence). This CDR3 comprises 12 residues. V lost 5 bases and J lost 4, with 6 bases in between.

This chain uses TRBV7-8 with TRBJ2-1; 10 bases line up with TRBD2. V lost 7 bases to trimming and J lost 9 bases; unmatched junction nucleotides: 12. Germline V lookup: CDR1 SGHVS, CDR2 FQNEAQ. There are 15 residues in the CDR3. CDR3 sequence (DNA): TGTGCCAGCACCGTAGACTTAGCGGGAGGTGGTGAGCAGTTCTTC. Its protein is CASTVDLAGGGEQFF.

This sequence joins TRBV10-2 and TRBJ2-5; 7 nucleotides line up with TRBD1. The CDR3 is 15 residues long. Trimming at V came to 1 base and at J to 1 base, leaving 3 bases not matched to a gene. Germline V gene data show CDR1 as WSHSY and CDR2 as SAAADI. CDR3 sequence reads: CASSEFRGSQETQYF. For the CDR3, the DNA is TGCGCCAGCAGTGAGTTCAGGGGGAGCCAAGAGACCCAGTACTTC.

The chain carries TRBV7-9 and TRBJ2-7; 9 positions match TRBD1. V trimming: 5 bases; J trimming: 3 bases; junction bases outside the gene matches: 8. From germline, CDR1 is SEHNR and CDR2 FQNEAQ (reference sequence). The CDR3 consists of 15 residues. The DNA for the CDR3 is TGTGCCAGCAGCCCGGGGACAGGGACCTACTACGAGCAGTACTTC. The encoded protein is CASSPGTGTYYEQYF.

J is TRBJ2-2 and V is TRBV5-4, with 10 bases matching TRBD1. The V gene's germline CDR1 is SGHNT and CDR2 YYREEE (reference sequence). This CDR3 contains 15 residues. V lost 4 bases, J lost 5 bases, and 5 bases stayed unmatched. The CDR3 DNA sequence: TGTGCCAGCAGCGCGGGACAGGGGTTGACCGGGGAGCTGTTTTTT. It codes for CASSAGQGLTGELFF.

The chain uses TRBV6-6 and TRBJ1-4, with no clear D. V was trimmed by 5 bases and J by 15 bases, leaving 16 bases between them. In germline, CDR1 is MNHNY, CDR2 SVGAGI (reference sequence). The length of the CDR3 is 12 residues. The CDR3 DNA reads as TGTGCCAGCAGTCGCTCAGGTGTATTCTTGTTTTTT. Residues: CASSRSGVFLFF.

The rearrangement links TRBV7-9 to TRBJ2-7; the D is unclear. Germline CDR1 and CDR2: SEHNR and FQNEAQ (reference sequence). The V end was cut by 1 base, the J end by 5 bases, with 9 bases between. The CDR3 length is 13 residues. DNA of the CDR3: TGTGCCAGCAGCTTAGGCCCGGACCACGAGCAGTACTTC. It specifies CASSLGPDHEQYF.

V usage is TRBV9 and J usage is TRBJ1-2; possibly TRBD1 for D (5 bases). Germline CDR1 reads SGDLS; CDR2 reads YYNGEE. This CDR3 is built from 13 residues. V lost 0 bases to trimming and J lost 10 bases, with 13 bases between them. CDR3 amino acids: CASSVASTGDYTF. CDR3 nucleotide sequence: TGTGCCAGCAGCGTAGCTTCGACGGGGGACTACACCTTC.

The sample holds one count of this clone. The chain joins TRBV4-3 to TRBJ2-1, with D hard to call. V lost 2 bases to trimming and J lost 3 bases, with 5 bases between them. The CDR3 is 13 amino acids. CDR1 is LGHNA, CDR2 YSLEER, per germline. In nucleotides, the CDR3 is TGCGCCAGCAGCCAACACAGCTACAATGAGCAGTTCTTC. It translates to CASSQHSYNEQFF.

This chain joins TRBV19 and TRBJ2-7; no clear D gene. Germline-derived CDR1 and CDR2 are LNHDA and SQIVND (reference sequence). V lost 5 bases, J lost 1 base, and 12 bases lay in between. The CDR3 sequence is 14 residues long. In DNA form, the CDR3 reads TGTGCCAGTAGTCCCTCCCTAGGTTCCTACGAGCAGTACTTC. Translating gives CASSPSLGSYEQYF. The variable domain in full, completed from reference TRBV19 and TRBJ2-7, reads DGGITQSPKYLFRKEGQNVTLSCEQNLNHDAMYWYRQDPGQGLRLIYYSQIVNDFQKGDIAEGYSVSREKKESFPLTVTSAQKNPTAFYLCASSPSLGSYEQYFGPGTRLTVT.